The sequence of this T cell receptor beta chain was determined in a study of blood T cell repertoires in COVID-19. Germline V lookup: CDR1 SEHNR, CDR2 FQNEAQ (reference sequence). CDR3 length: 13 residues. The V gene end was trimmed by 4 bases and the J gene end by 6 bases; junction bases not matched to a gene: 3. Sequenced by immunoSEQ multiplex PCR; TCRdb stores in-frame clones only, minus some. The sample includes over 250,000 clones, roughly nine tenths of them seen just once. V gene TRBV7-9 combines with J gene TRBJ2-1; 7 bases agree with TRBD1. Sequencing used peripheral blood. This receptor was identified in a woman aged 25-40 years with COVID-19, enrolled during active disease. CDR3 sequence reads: CASSSGTANEQFF. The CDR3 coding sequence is TGTGCCAGCAGCTCAGGGACAGCCAATGAGCAGTTCTTC.